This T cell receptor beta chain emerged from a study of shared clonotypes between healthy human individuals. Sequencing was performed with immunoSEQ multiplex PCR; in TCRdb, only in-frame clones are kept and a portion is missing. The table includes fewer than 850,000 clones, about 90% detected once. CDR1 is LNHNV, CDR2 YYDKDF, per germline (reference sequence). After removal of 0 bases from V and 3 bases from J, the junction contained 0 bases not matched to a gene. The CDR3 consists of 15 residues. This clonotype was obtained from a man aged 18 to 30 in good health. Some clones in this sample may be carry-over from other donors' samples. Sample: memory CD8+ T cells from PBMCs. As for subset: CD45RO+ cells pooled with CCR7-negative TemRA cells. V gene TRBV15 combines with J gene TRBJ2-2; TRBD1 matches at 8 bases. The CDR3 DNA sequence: TGTGCCACCAGCAGAGAGGGACAGGACACCGGGGAGCTGTTTTTT. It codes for CATSREGQDTGELFF.